The clone carrying this TCR beta chain was detected once. Its antigen is not identified. These data belong to a study of cytomegalovirus exposure and HLA in healthy donors. Study background: Across 300 to 400 genotyped donors, around 82% landed in the Caucasian-associated ancestry cluster.

PCR was performed using 60 Vbeta and 13 Jbeta primers. Here immunoSEQ multiplex PCR was the method, and the copy in TCRdb shows in-frame clones only, minus some. The table has around 130,000 clones, 70% to 85% seen once. Study-wide results and caveats: There were some V segments, including TRBV6-2 and TRBV6-3, excluded as indistinguishable. V- and J-gene trimming in TCR beta was tied to a missense DCLRE1C variant by an analysis performed later. Donor immune exposure was known only as CMV serostatus.

Germline assignment: CDR1 SGHNT and CDR2 YYREEE (reference sequence). The germline V and J ends were trimmed by 4 bases and 1 base, with 9 bases remaining between them. CDR3 size: 15 residues. Sequencing used PBMCs. The chain joins TRBV5-4 to TRBJ2-6; D gene ambiguous. The TCR was taken from a man aged 50 or older in good health and CMV-seronegative. The CDR3 bases are TGTGCCAGCAGCAACAAGGAGTCTGGGGCCAACGTCCTGACTTTC. It specifies CASSNKESGANVLTF. Together with reference TRBV5-4 and TRBJ2-6, the CDR3 gives the full variable domain: ETGVTQSPTHLIKTRGQQVTLRCSSQSGHNTVSWYQQALGQGPQFIFQYYREEENGRGNFPPRFSGLQFPNYSSELNVNALELDDSALYLCASSNKESGANVLTFGAGSRLTVL.